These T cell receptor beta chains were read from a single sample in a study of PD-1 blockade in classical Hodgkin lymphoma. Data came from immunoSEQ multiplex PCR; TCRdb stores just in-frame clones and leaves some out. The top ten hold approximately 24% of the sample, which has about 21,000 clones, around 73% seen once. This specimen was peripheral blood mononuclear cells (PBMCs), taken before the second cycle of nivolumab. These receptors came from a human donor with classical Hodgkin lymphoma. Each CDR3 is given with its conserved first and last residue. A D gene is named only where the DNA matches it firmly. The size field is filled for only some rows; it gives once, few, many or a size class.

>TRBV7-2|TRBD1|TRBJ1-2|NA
TGTGCCAGCAGCTTAGCGCCAGGCAGGGGGGCGTATGGCTACACCTTC
CASSLAPGRGAYGYTF
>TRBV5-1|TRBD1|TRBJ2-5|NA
TGCGCCAGCAGCTCCTCCGGGACAGGGAAAGAGACCCAGTACTTC
CASSSSGTGKETQYF
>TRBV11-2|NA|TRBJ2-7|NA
TGTGCCAGCAGCAACCTAATAATGTACGAGCAGTACTTC
CASSNLIMYEQYF
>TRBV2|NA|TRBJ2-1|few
TGTGCCAGCAGTGAGGGGGCTAGCTCCTACAATGAGCAGTTCTTC
CASSEGASSYNEQFF
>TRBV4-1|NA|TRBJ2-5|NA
TGCGCCAGCAGTCAATTCTTCCGGGACTCAATCCAAGAGACCCAGTACTTC
CASSQFFRDSIQETQYF
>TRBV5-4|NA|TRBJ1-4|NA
TGTGCCAGCAGCTCCGCTGGTACAACTAATGAAAAACTGTTTTTT
CASSSAGTTNEKLFF
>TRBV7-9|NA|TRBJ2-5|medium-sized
TGTGCCAGCAGCTCGACAGGTCGAGGGGAGACCCAGTACTTC
CASSSTGRGETQYF
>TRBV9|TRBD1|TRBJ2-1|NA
TGTGCCAGCAGCAGTCCCCGGACAGGGGTAGCATACAATGAGCAGTTCTTC
CASSSPRTGVAYNEQFF
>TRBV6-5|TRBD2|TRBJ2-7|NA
TGTGCCAGCACAACCGGGGCTAGCGGGCACGAGCAGTACTTC
CASTTGASGHEQYF
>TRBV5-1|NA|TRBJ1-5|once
TGCGCCAGCAGCTTCCAGGGGCCCTATAGCAATCAGCCCCAGCATTTT
CASSFQGPYSNQPQHF
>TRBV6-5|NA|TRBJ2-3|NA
TGTGCCAGCAATGTTGATACGCAGTATTTT
CASNVDTQYF
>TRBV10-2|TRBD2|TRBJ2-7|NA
TGCGCCAGCAGTGATCTTCGGCTAGCGGGAGTTGGCGAGCAGTACTTC
CASSDLRLAGVGEQYF
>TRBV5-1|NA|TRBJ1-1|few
TGCGCCAGCAGCTTGGTTCTGGGATTGAACACTGAAGCTTTCTTT
CASSLVLGLNTEAFF
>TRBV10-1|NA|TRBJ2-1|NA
TGCGCCAGCTCCTACGGGAGCCATGAGCAGTTCTTC
CASSYGSHEQFF
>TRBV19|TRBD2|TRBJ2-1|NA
TGTGCCAGTAGTGGTCTAGCGGGAGGGCCGTGGAACAATGAGCAGTTCTTC
CASSGLAGGPWNNEQFF
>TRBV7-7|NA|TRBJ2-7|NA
TGTGCCAGCAGCTTAGGAACAGGGAGCGAGCAGTACTTC
CASSLGTGSEQYF
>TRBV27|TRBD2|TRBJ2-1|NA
TGTGCCAGCAGTTTATCTAGCGGGAGGGTCAACAATGAGCAGTTCTTC
CASSLSSGRVNNEQFF
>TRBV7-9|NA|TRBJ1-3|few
TGTGCCAGCAGCTTACAGGAGAGCTCTGGAAACACCATATATTTT
CASSLQESSGNTIYF
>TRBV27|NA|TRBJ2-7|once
TGTGCCAGCAGCCCCCAAGGCTACGAGCAGTACTTC
CASSPQGYEQYF
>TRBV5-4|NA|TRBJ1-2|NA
TGTGCCAGCAGCTCCGGACAACTTAACTATGGCTACACCTTC
CASSSGQLNYGYTF
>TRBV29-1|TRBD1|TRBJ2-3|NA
TGCAGCGTCTCCCCAACAGGGGTTGGCGATACGCAGTATTTT
CSVSPTGVGDTQYF
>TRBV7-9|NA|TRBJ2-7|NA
TGTGCCAGCAGCTTAAGAACCTCGATTGGCAGGGGTTACTACGAGCAGTACTTC
CASSLRTSIGRGYYEQYF
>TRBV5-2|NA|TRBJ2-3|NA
TGTGCCAGCAGCCCGTCGAGTGGGAGCGGTGATACGCAGTATTTT
CASSPSSGSGDTQYF
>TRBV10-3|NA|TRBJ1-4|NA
TGTGCCATCAGTGAGTCGACAGGTGAAGAACTGTTTTTT
CAISESTGEELFF
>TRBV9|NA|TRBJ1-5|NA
TGTGCCAGCAGCCCCGGGGGGGGTCCCAATCAGCCCCAGCATTTT
CASSPGGGPNQPQHF
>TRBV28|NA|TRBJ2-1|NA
TGTGCCAGCAGTTTTCAGAGATCCTACAATGAGCAGTTCTTC
CASSFQRSYNEQFF
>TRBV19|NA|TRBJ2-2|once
TGTGCCAGTAGACTAGCCTTGAACACCGGGGAGCTGTTTTTT
CASRLALNTGELFF
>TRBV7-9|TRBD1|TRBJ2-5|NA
TGTGCCAGCATCACATCCGGGACAGGGGGGACGAGAGAGACCCAGTACTTC
CASITSGTGGTRETQYF
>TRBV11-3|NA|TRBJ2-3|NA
TGTGCCAGCAGCTTAGGATACGGGGAGATCACAGATACGCAGTATTTT
CASSLGYGEITDTQYF
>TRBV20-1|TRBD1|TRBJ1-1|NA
TGCAGTGCTAGACGGGACAGGCAAGCTTTCTTT
CSARRDRQAFF
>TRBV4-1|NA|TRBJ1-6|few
TGCGCCAGCAGCCAGGGACCAACAGGGTATAATTCACCCCTCCACTTT
CASSQGPTGYNSPLHF
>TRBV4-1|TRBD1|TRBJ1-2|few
TGCGCCAGCAGCCAACCAACCGGGACAGGGTACTATGGCTACACCTTC
CASSQPTGTGYYGYTF
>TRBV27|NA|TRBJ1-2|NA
TGTGCCAGCAGTTTATCGGGCGCGGGCTATGGCTACACCTTC
CASSLSGAGYGYTF
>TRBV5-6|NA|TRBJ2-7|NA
TGTGCCAGCAGCTCATTGTGGGAGGGGGCGTCCTACGAGCAGTACTTC
CASSSLWEGASYEQYF
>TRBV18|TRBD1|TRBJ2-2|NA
TGTGCCAGCTCATCGACATCGGGACAGCACACCGGGGAGCTGTTTTTT
CASSSTSGQHTGELFF
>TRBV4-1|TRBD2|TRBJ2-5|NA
TGCGCCAGCAGCCAGACTCCCGGGACTAGCGGGAGGGAGACCCAGTACTTC
CASSQTPGTSGRETQYF
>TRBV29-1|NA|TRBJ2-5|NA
TGCAGCGTTGACCAGGGGCAAGAGACCCAGTACTTC
CSVDQGQETQYF
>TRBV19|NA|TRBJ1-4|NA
TGTGCCAGTAGTCTTCGGGACTTTAATGAAAAACTGTTTTTT
CASSLRDFNEKLFF
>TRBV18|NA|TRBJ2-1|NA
TGTGCCAGCCTAAAGAGAAACAATGAGCAGTTCTTC
CASLKRNNEQFF
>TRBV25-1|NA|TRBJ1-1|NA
TGTGCCAGCAGGGAACCACCCTACAGCGTAGCTTTCTTT
CASREPPYSVAFF
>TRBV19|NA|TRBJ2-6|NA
TGTGCCAGCGGGGTTCGCGGGGCCAACGTCCTGACTTTC
CASGVRGANVLTF
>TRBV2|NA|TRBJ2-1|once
TGTGCCAGCAGAGTATACAATGAGCAGTTCTTC
CASRVYNEQFF
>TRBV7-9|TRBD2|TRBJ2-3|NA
TGTGCCAGCAGCAAAACTAGCGGGAGCACAGATACGCAGTATTTT
CASSKTSGSTDTQYF
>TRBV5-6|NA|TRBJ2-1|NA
TGTGCCAGCAGCCCAAGTTATTTCCATGAGCAGTTCTTC
CASSPSYFHEQFF
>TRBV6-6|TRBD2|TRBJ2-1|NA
TGTGCCAGCAGTTACCTAGCGGGAGGGCCGTGGCAGTTCTTC
CASSYLAGGPWQFF
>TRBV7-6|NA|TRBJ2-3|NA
TGTGCCAGCAGCACACAGTTGTTTACCTCAACAGATACGCAGTATTTT
CASSTQLFTSTDTQYF
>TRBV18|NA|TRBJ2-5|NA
TGTGCCAGCGCGTCAGGGGGGAACCAAGAGACCCAGTACTTC
CASASGGNQETQYF
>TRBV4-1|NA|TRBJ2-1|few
TGCGCCAGCAGCCCCCTGGGCAATGAGCAGTTCTTC
CASSPLGNEQFF
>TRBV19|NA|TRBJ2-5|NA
TGTGCCAGTAGTATGGGAAAGCAAGAGACCCAGTACTTC
CASSMGKQETQYF
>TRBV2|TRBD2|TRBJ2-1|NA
TGTGCCAGCAGTGGGGGCTGGGCGGGAGACTATGAGCAGTTCTTC
CASSGGWAGDYEQFF
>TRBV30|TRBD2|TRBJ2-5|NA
TGTGCCTGGAGTCCCGGGACTAGCGGGAGATTAGAGGCCCAGTACTTC
CAWSPGTSGRLEAQYF
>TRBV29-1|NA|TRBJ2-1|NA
TGCAGCGCACTCAGGGGGGGAGGCTACAATGAGCAGTTCTTC
CSALRGGGYNEQFF
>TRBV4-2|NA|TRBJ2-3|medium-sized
TGTGCCAGCAGCCAAGTAGGCGGGTTCGGCACAGATACGCAGTATTTT
CASSQVGGFGTDTQYF
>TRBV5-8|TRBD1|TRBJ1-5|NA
TGTGCCAGCGGCGAGAGGGACAGGGGAGGCAATCAGCCCCAGCATTTT
CASGERDRGGNQPQHF